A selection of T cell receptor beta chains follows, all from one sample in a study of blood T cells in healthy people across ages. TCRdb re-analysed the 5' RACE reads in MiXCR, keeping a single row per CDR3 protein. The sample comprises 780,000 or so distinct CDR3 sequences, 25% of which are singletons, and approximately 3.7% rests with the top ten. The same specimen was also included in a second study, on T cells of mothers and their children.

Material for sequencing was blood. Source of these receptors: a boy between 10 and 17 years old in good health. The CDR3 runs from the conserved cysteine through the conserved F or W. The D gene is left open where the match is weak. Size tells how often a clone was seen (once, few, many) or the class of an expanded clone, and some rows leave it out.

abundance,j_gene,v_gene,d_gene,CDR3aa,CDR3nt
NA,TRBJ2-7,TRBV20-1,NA,CSARITGEPYEQYF,TGCAGTGCTAGGATTACGGGAGAACCCTACGAGCAGTACTTC
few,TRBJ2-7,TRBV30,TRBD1,CAWSGQGTYEQYF,TGTGCCTGGTCGGGACAGGGGACCTACGAACAGTACTTC
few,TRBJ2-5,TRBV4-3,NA,CASAGSYQETQYF,TGCGCCAGCGCTGGGTCGTACCAAGAGACCCAGTACTTC
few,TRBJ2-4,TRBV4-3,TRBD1,CASSQALQGAVKNIQYF,TGCGCCAGCAGCCAAGCCTTGCAGGGGGCTGTCAAAAACATTCAGTACTTC
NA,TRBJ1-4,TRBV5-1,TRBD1,CASSGGQGLATNEKLFF,TGCGCCAGCAGCGGAGGACAGGGTCTGGCGACTAATGAAAAACTGTTTTTT
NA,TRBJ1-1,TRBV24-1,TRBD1,CATAKTGLNTEAFF,TGTGCCACCGCAAAGACAGGGTTGAACACTGAAGCTTTCTTT
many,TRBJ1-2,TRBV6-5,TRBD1,CASSRTGNYGYTF,TGTGCCAGCAGCCGGACAGGGAACTATGGCTACACCTTC
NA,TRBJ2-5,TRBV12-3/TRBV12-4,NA,CASSPQSGTLQKTQYF,TGTGCCAGCAGCCCTCAATCCGGGACCCTTCAAAAGACCCAGTACTTC
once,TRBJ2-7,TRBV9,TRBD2,CASSDGTSGRTYEQYF,TGTGCCAGCAGCGACGGGACTAGCGGGCGCACCTACGAGCAGTACTTC
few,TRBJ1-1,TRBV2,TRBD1,CAIRQGEDTEAFF,TGTGCCATAAGGCAGGGGGAGGACACTGAAGCTTTCTTT
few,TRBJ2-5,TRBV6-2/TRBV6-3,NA,CASSRDRGPLGEQYF,TGTGCCAGCTCGCGGGACCGGGGACCTCTAGGGGAGCAGTACTTC
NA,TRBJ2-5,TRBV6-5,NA,CASRPQGPNWKTQYF,TGTGCCAGCAGGCCACAGGGACCCAACTGGAAGACCCAGTACTTC
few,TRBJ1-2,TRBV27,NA,CASSFAGEAYGYTF,TGTGCCAGCAGTTTTGCAGGGGAGGCCTATGGCTACACCTTC
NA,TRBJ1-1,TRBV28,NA,CASRPTGARNTEAFF,TGTGCCAGCAGACCTACGGGGGCGCGGAACACTGAAGCTTTCTTT
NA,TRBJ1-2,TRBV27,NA,CASSLYLATSGRLYGYTF,TGTGCCAGCAGTCTATATCTCGCCACATCAGGGCGACTCTATGGCTACACCTTC
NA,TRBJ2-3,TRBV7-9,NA,CASSLMGGGTDTQYF,TGTGCCAGCAGCTTGATGGGGGGCGGCACAGATACGCAGTATTTT
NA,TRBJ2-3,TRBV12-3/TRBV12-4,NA,CASRTRGSTDTQYF,TGTGCCAGCCGCACGCGGGGTAGCACAGATACGCAGTATTTT
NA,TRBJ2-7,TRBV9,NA,CASSVEAGAREQYF,TGTGCCAGCAGCGTAGAGGCAGGGGCGCGGGAGCAGTACTTC
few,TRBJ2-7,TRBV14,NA,CASSQDRGHEQYF,TGTGCCAGCAGCCAAGATCGAGGACACGAGCAGTACTTC
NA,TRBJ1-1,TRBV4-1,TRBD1,CASSRGTEITMNTEAFF,TGCGCCAGCAGCCGAGGGACAGAGATCACCATGAACACTGAAGCTTTCTTT
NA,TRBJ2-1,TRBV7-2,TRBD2,CASSPQGGRDEQFF,TGTGCCAGCAGCCCCCAAGGTGGGAGGGATGAGCAGTTCTTC
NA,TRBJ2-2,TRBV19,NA,CASTHGTRTGELFF,TGTGCCAGTACTCATGGGACCAGGACCGGGGAGCTGTTTTTT
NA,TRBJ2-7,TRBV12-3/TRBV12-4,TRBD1,CATSYSGQGAIEQYF,TGTGCCACATCATACTCGGGACAGGGGGCTATCGAGCAGTACTTC
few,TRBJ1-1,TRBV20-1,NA,CSASRGLRTEAFF,TGCAGTGCTAGTAGAGGGCTTAGAACTGAAGCTTTCTTT
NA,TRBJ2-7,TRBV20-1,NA,CSASVDRPYEQYF,TGCAGTGCTAGCGTGGACAGACCCTACGAGCAGTACTTC
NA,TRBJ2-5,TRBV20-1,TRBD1,CSAPRDRGRETQYF,TGCAGTGCCCCCCGGGACAGAGGTAGAGAGACCCAGTACTTC
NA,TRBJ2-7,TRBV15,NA,CATSSSGRGRYEQYF,TGTGCCACCAGCAGCTCAGGGCGGGGTAGATACGAGCAGTACTTC
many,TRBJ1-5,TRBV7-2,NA,CASSLRGDQPQHF,TGTGCCAGCAGCTTGAGGGGTGATCAGCCCCAGCATTTT
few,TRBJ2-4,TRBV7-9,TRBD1,CASSPLGQTLNIQYF,TGTGCCAGCAGCCCACTGGGACAGACCCTCAACATTCAGTACTTC
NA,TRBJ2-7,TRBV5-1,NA,CASSFTSGLEQYF,TGCGCCAGCAGCTTTACGTCCGGGCTCGAGCAGTACTTC
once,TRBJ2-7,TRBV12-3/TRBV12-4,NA,CASSSGVLSSYEQYF,TGTGCCAGCAGTTCAGGGGTCCTCAGCTCCTACGAGCAGTACTTC
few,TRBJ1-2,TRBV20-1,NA,CSATNPEYQGNYGYTF,TGCAGTGCTACTAACCCCGAGTACCAGGGTAACTATGGCTACACCTTC
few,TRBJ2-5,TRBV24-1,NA,CATSDFGRAGETQYF,TGCGCCACCAGTGATTTCGGCAGGGCAGGGGAGACCCAGTACTTC
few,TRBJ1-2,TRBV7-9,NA,CASSRTGTTNYGYTF,TGTGCCAGCAGCCGGACCGGGACAACGAACTATGGCTACACCTTC
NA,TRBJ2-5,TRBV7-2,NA,CASSRSSGKQETQYF,TGTGCCAGCAGCCGCAGCTCGGGCAAGCAAGAGACCCAGTACTTC
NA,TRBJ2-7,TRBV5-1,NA,CASSATGRDYEQYF,TGCGCCAGCAGCGCCACGGGACGGGACTACGAGCAGTACTTC
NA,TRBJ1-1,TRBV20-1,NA,CSAGGRAEAFF,TGCAGTGCTGGGGGACGGGCCGAAGCTTTCTTT
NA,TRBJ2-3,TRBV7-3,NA,CASSLYTTDTQYF,TGCGCCAGCAGCTTATATACCACAGATACGCAGTATTTT
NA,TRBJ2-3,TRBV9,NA,CASSHFSGTQYF,TGTGCCAGCAGCCATTTTTCTGGTACGCAGTATTTT
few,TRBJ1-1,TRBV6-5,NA,CASSPEGDTEAFF,TGTGCCAGCAGCCCCGAAGGGGACACTGAAGCTTTCTTT
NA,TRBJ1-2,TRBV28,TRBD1,CASSLLTTGTGGHGYTF,TGTGCCAGCAGTTTATTAACCACCGGGACAGGGGGCCATGGCTACACCTTC
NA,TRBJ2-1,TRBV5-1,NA,CASSVQTDYNEQFF,TGCGCCAGCAGCGTCCAAACAGATTACAATGAGCAGTTCTTC
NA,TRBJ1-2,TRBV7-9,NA,CASRPAGGRDYGYTF,TGTGCCAGCAGACCGGCGGGAGGGAGGGACTATGGCTACACCTTC